This section outlines one TCR beta chain sequence together with its context. Germline assignment: CDR1 SGHRS and CDR2 YFSETQ. The CDR3 has 17 residues. Trimming removed 1 base at V and 1 base at J, with 12 bases between. Original methodology: Estimation of nucleated cell counts was performed using reference gene primer amplification. Some clones are missing from TCRdb's copy, which holds only in-frame ones; the method was immunoSEQ multiplex PCR. The DNA was the basis for D and trimming; V, J and clone size are from that table. The sample records about 200,000 clones, around nine tenths being singletons. The data derive from a study of blood T cell repertoires in COVID-19. Study context: From the United States, Italy and Spain came samples of acute and convalescent COVID-19. Sample material is recorded as cDNA or gDNA derived from T cells, B-cell-depleted T cells, or PBMCs.

The chain links TRBV5-1 to TRBJ1-6; D may be TRBD1 (6 bases). The TCR was taken from a man aged 45-65 years with acute or convalescent COVID-19. The sequenced material came from peripheral blood. The CDR3 sequence is CASSLSPRGSYNSPLHF. In DNA form, the CDR3 reads TGCGCCAGCAGCTTGTCTCCCAGGGGTTCCTATAATTCACCCCTCCACTTT. The full variable domain, with the rest looked up from reference TRBV5-1 and TRBJ1-6, is KAGVTQTPRYLIKTRGQQVTLSCSPISGHRSVSWYQQTPGQGLQFLFEYFSETQRNKGNFPGRFSGRQFSNSRSEMNVSTLELGDSALYLCASSLSPRGSYNSPLHFGNGTRLTVT.